The clone carrying this T cell receptor beta chain was detected ten times or more. Its matching antigen is unknown. Generated by immunoSEQ multiplex PCR, the TCRdb table keeps only in-frame clones and is missing some. This record lists 5,700 or so clones, none seen once only, and the top ten clones contain roughly 26%. CDR1 and CDR2 (germline): MDHEN, SYDVKM. This CDR3 comprises 16 residues. V gave up 6 bases and J gave up 2 bases; unmatched junction bases: 10. Busulfan-fludarabine conditioning, marrow transplant, and cyclophosphamide on days +3 and +4 were administered. These data belong to a study of T cells after posttransplantation cyclophosphamide. The study, taken as a whole, reports: Blood and skin or GI T cell repertoires showed limited TRB overlap.

The sequences come from PBMCs, collected after allogeneic stem cell transplant with posttransplant cyclophosphamide. The receptor's source is a male patient aged 55-69 years who received an allogeneic stem cell transplant from a related donor, was CMV-positive, and had no GVHD. Some of these T cells may belong to the graft donor. The V gene is TRBV28, the J gene TRBJ1-2, with TRBD1 matching 9 bases. As DNA, the CDR3 is TGTGCCAGCAGCCTCATACAGGGGGCGCGGAACTATGGCTACACCTTC. Translation gives CASSLIQGARNYGYTF.